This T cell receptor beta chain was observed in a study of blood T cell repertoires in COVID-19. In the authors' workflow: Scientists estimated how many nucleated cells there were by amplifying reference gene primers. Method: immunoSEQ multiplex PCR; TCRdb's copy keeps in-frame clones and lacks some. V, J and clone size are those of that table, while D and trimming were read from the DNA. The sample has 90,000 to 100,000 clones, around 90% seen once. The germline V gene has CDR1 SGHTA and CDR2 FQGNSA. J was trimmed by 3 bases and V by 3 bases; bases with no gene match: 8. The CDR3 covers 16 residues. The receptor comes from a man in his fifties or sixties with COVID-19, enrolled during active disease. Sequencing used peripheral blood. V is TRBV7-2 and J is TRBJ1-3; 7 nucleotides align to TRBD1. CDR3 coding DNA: TGTGCCAGCAGCTTTAGGGGTACAGGGGATGGAAACACCATATATTTT. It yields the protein CASSFRGTGDGNTIYF.